This T cell receptor (beta chain) was recorded in a study of neoadjuvant nivolumab and ipilimumab in lung cancer. Study-wide points: Resected-tumor TCR richness correlated positively with pretherapy blood richness. From pretherapy to surgery, tumor richness and clonality rose with dual therapy. Compared with tumor-adjacent uninvolved lung, resected tumors showed greater richness and clonality. Only a small number of samples underwent TCR sequencing.

In the case of this clone: Its specificity is unknown.

With V trimmed by 7 bases and J by 8 bases, 12 bases remained unmatched. Germline loops: CDR1 MNHEY, CDR2 SVGAGI. The CDR3 has 14 residues. Libraries were prepared by immunoSEQ multiplex PCR; TCRdb keeps only in-frame clonotypes and omits some of them. The table lists approximately 4,000 clones, roughly 76% of them singletons. This sequence joins TRBV6-5 and TRBJ2-7; 9 nucleotides line up with TRBD1. This sequence was found in an adult with non-small cell lung cancer. The sequencing used adjacent normal lung tissue, collected after neoadjuvant nivolumab, alone or with ipilimumab, at or shortly before surgery. CDR3 residues: CASIATGGAGQQYF. The CDR3 DNA follows: TGTGCCAGCATTGCTACAGGGGGCGCGGGCCAGCAGTACTTC.